Following are 29 T cell receptor beta chains from one sample sequenced in a study of T-cell memory formation after mild COVID-19. TCRdb reanalysed the 5' RACE reads using MiXCR and keeps one entry per CDR3 protein. This sample has more than 75,000 distinct CDR3 sequences; nearly 25% occur once, and the top ten carry around 40%. Sequencing input: PBMCs or a T cell subset sorted from them (not recorded which). The receptors stem from a young man who had mild COVID-19 (a few samples of this study predate the infection). Cell type and time point are not known.

V and J are TRBV4-3 and TRBJ2-1; 7 bases line up with TRBD1. The CDR3 sequence is 14 residues long. J was trimmed by 6 bases and V by 2 bases; bases with no gene match: 4. Per germline, CDR1 LGHNA and CDR2 YSLEER. This chain's CDR3 is CASSQRAGGNEQFF. The CDR3 DNA is TGCGCCAGCAGCCAACGGGCAGGGGGCAATGAGCAGTTCTTC.

This clonotype has just a few counts. The J gene is TRBJ2-5, the V gene TRBV6-1, with 9 bases that match TRBD1. CDR3 length: 15 amino acids. Trimming removed 5 bases from V and 1 base from J; junction bases left unmatched: 5. The germline gives CDR1 MNHNS, CDR2 SASEGT. Here the CDR3 reads CASSSDRGTQETQYF. Written as DNA, the CDR3 is TGTGCCAGCAGTTCCGACAGGGGGACCCAAGAGACCCAGTACTTC.

This clonotype has a handful of counts. CDR3 loop: CATSRDRPGRNNEKLFF. CDR3 sequence (DNA): TGTGCCACCAGCAGAGATCGCCCGGGACGTAATAATGAAAAACTGTTTTTT. This chain links TRBV15 with TRBJ1-4, with TRBD1 as a possible D gene (5 bases). There are 17 residues in the CDR3. Germline V CDR1 and CDR2: LNHNV, YYDKDF (reference sequence). The V and J ends lost 0 bases and 4 bases respectively, with 15 bases between them.

This clonotype came up a few times. The V gene is TRBV9, the J gene TRBJ1-4, with TRBD1 as a possible D gene (5 bases). The CDR3 is 12 amino acids. Per the germline V gene, CDR1 is SGDLS and CDR2 is YYNGEE. The germline V and J ends were trimmed by 4 bases and 8 bases, with 9 bases remaining between them. The CDR3 loop is CASSPGGEKLFF. The CDR3 coding sequence is TGTGCCAGCAGCCCCGGGGGGGAAAAACTGTTTTTT.

The chain is built from TRBV15 and TRBJ2-3, with D unresolved. The CDR3 is 15 amino acids. Trimming stripped 4 bases from V and 2 bases from J, with 13 bases between. In germline, CDR1 is LNHNV, CDR2 YYDKDF (reference sequence). CDR3 nucleotides: TGTGCCACCAGCAAGGAATTAGGATACACAGATACGCAGTATTTT. It encodes CATSKELGYTDTQYF.

The rearrangement links TRBV11-2 to TRBJ2-5, with D maybe TRBD2 (6 bases). The germline V gene encodes CDR1 SGHAT and CDR2 FQNNGV. V gave up 0 bases and J gave up 7 bases, with 6 bases separating them. This CDR3 has 12 residues. The CDR3 DNA reads TGTGCCAGCAGCTTAGACGGGGGGACCCAGTACTTC. Translation: CASSLDGGTQYF.

This chain uses TRBV9 with TRBJ2-3, with 7 bases that match TRBD2. Looked up from germline, CDR1 is SGDLS and CDR2 is YYNGEE. The CDR3 loop spans 16 amino acids. V was clipped by 0 bases and J by 2 bases; unmatched bases: 6. CDR3 amino acids: CASSVASSGFTDTQYF. The CDR3 region has the DNA TGTGCCAGCAGCGTAGCGTCTAGCGGTTTCACAGATACGCAGTATTTT.

This clonotype has only a few counts. The chain combines TRBV12-3 or TRBV12-4 with TRBJ1-2, with D hard to call. The CDR3 loop spans 18 amino acids. V lost 6 bases to trimming and J lost 0 bases, with 23 bases between them. The CDR3 region is CASSLGPIVGSTNYGYTF. The CDR3 DNA sequence: TGTGCCAGCAGCCTGGGCCCGATCGTAGGGTCTACTAACTATGGCTACACCTTC.

This clonotype was counted many times. The chain carries TRBV7-6 and TRBJ2-2, with 15 bases aligning to TRBD2. The CDR3 loop spans 18 amino acids. Germline trimming cut 5 bases from V and 4 bases from J; bases unmatched to any gene: 8. Germline CDR1 SGHVS, CDR2 FNYEAQ. CDR3 DNA sequence: TGTGCCAGCAGCCGGACTAGCGGGGGGGCGCTGGGCACCGGGGAGCTGTTTTTT. As protein: CASSRTSGGALGTGELFF.

The chain recombines TRBV29-1 with TRBJ2-1; D remains ambiguous. The CDR3 is 14 amino acids. Germline loops: CDR1 SQVTM, CDR2 ANQGSEA. The V end lost 0 bases, the J end lost 4 bases, and 10 bases lay between the germline ends. The CDR3 sequence is CSVEDLADYNEQFF. The CDR3 DNA reads TGCAGCGTTGAAGATCTTGCGGATTACAATGAGCAGTTCTTC.

In this sample, this clonotype is medium-sized. This rearrangement joins TRBV7-2 to TRBJ2-2, with unresolved D. This CDR3 has 15 amino acids. Germline V gene sequence: CDR1 SGHTA, CDR2 FQGNSA. Trimming took 4 bases from V and 6 from J, leaving 15 bases between them. The CDR3 is CASSSLPGTAGELFF. As DNA, the CDR3 is TGTGCCAGCAGCTCTCTCCCAGGAACCGCCGGGGAGCTGTTTTTT.

The V call is TRBV3-1, the J call TRBJ2-5, with 7 bases aligning to TRBD2. Germline CDR1 is LGHDT and CDR2 is YNNKEL (reference sequence). The junction had 6 bases not matched to a gene; V was cut back by 4 bases and J by 4 bases. This CDR3 comprises 14 residues. The CDR3 reads CASSLPRTRETQYF. The CDR3 coding sequence is TGTGCCAGCAGCCTCCCGCGGACTAGAGAGACCCAGTACTTC.

The chain links TRBV6-5 to TRBJ2-7; tentative D call: TRBD2 (6 bases). CDR1 and CDR2 from the germline V gene are MNHEY and SVGAGI. The ends were cut back, 5 bases at V and 7 bases at J, with 24 bases in the middle. CDR3 length: 16 amino acids. CDR3 amino acids: CASSPQEPDYSGEQYF. CDR3 sequence (DNA): TGTGCCAGCAGTCCCCAGGAGCCGGACTACTCAGGAGAGCAGTACTTC.

This clonotype showed up just a few times. The chain employs TRBV4-1 and TRBJ2-7, with 7 bases identical to TRBD1. Trimming at V came to 1 base and at J to 3 bases, leaving 6 bases not matched to a gene. The CDR3 is 15 amino acids. In germline, CDR1 is MGHRA, CDR2 YSYEKL. This CDR3 reads CASSQGQGNHYEQYF. CDR3 nucleotide sequence: TGCGCCAGCAGCCAAGGACAGGGAAACCACTACGAGCAGTACTTC.

This clonotype was found a few times. J is TRBJ1-1 and V is TRBV5-1; a possible D gene is TRBD1 (5 bases). Trimming left V 4 bases short and J 1 base short, with 11 bases between. The germline V gene encodes CDR1 SGHRS and CDR2 YFSETQ. The length of the CDR3 is 14 residues. CDR3 sequence reads: CASSTGTGNTEAFF. In nucleotides, the CDR3 is TGCGCCAGCAGCACCGGGACGGGGAACACTGAAGCTTTCTTT.

A few counts support this clonotype. V and J are TRBV7-3 and TRBJ2-3; 8 bases agree with TRBD2. Trimming removed 2 bases from V and 4 bases from J; junction bases left unmatched: 5. The germline gives CDR1 SGHTA, CDR2 FQGTGA. The CDR3 is made up of 15 amino acids. CDR3 sequence: CASSLDGRAADTQYF. The CDR3 region has the DNA TGTGCCAGCAGCTTAGACGGGAGGGCCGCAGATACGCAGTATTTT.

The chain uses TRBV12-3 or TRBV12-4 and TRBJ2-3; D not certain. Trimming removed 5 bases at V and 6 bases at J, with 12 bases between. This CDR3 is 13 amino acids long. CDR3 residues: CASSASSLDTQYF. The CDR3 nucleotides are TGTGCCAGCAGTGCATCCTCCTTGGATACGCAGTATTTT.

This chain joins TRBV7-8 and TRBJ1-5, with 9 bases fitting TRBD1. The CDR3 sequence is 14 residues long. Germline trimming cut 5 bases from V and 6 bases from J; bases unmatched to any gene: 5. Germline V gene data show CDR1 as SGHVS and CDR2 as FQNEAQ. The CDR3 here is CASSPTGGGQPQHF. CDR3 in DNA: TGTGCCAGCAGCCCTACAGGGGGCGGTCAGCCCCAGCATTTT. Full variable domain (rest looked up from reference TRBV7-8 and TRBJ1-5): GAGVSQSPRYKVAKRGQDVALRCDPISGHVSLFWYQQALGQGPEFLTYFQNEAQLDKSGLPSDRFFAERPEGSVSTLKIQRTQQEDSAVYLCASSPTGGGQPQHFGDGTRLSIL.

The gene calls are TRBV27 and TRBJ2-2; D perhaps matches TRBD1 (6 bases). CDR1 and CDR2 from the germline V gene are MNHEY and SMNVEV (reference sequence). Trimming pared 5 bases from V and 0 bases from J, leaving 13 bases between. The CDR3 runs to 16 residues. The DNA for the CDR3 is TGTGCCAGCAGTCCTCAGGGGAAAGCGAACACCGGGGAGCTGTTTTTT. Protein product: CASSPQGKANTGELFF.

The rearrangement uses TRBV28 and TRBJ1-4; no clear D gene. This CDR3 comprises 13 residues. Trimming took 9 bases from V and 4 from J, leaving 12 bases between them. Germline loops: CDR1 MDHEN, CDR2 SYDVKM. The CDR3 spells CARPHRSNEKLFF. The DNA for the CDR3 is TGTGCCAGACCCCATAGGAGTAATGAAAAACTGTTTTTT.

Notes on this clonotype: The junction departs from germline at one end; a sequencing error may be responsible. V and J are TRBV13 and TRBJ2-1; D tentatively fits TRBD1 or TRBD2 (5 bases each). The CDR3 length is 12 residues. Germline V gives CDR1 PRHDT, CDR2 FYEKMQ (reference sequence). The CDR3 DNA reads TGTGCCAGCAGCTTAGGTGAGGGGAGCCCTCCCTTC. Translation: CASSLGEGSPPF.

This clonotype was recorded at least ten times. The chain carries TRBV30 and TRBJ2-3; D is possibly TRBD2 (6 bases). Trimming removed 5 bases at V and 0 bases at J, with 18 bases between. CDR3 length equals 16 residues. Germline loops: CDR1 GTSNPN, CDR2 SVGIG (reference sequence). The CDR3: CAWATRGTPSTDTQYF. In nucleotides, the CDR3 is TGTGCCTGGGCGACTAGAGGGACCCCTAGCACAGATACGCAGTATTTT. The entire variable domain, with the rest obtained from reference TRBV30 and TRBJ2-3, is as follows: SQTIHQWPATLVQPVGSPLSLECTVEGTSNPNLYWYRQAAGRGLQLLFYSVGIGQISSEVPQNLSASRPQDRQFILSSKKLLLSDSGFYLCAWATRGTPSTDTQYFGPGTRLTVL.

The chain couples TRBV4-3 to TRBJ2-6; no definite D call. Germline lookup yields CDR1 LGHNA and CDR2 YSLEER. The CDR3 length is 17 residues. V dropped 1 base and J dropped 2 bases, with 12 bases sitting between them. CDR3 coding DNA: TGCGCCAGCAGCCAAGCCCTGTATAGGGCTGGGGCCAACGTCCTGACTTTC. Translation: CASSQALYRAGANVLTF.

This clonotype was counted between two and nine times. The J gene is TRBJ2-7, the V gene TRBV28; a weak D match, TRBD1 (5 bases). The CDR3 is 15 amino acids. Trimming removed 4 bases at V and 0 bases at J, with 13 bases between. Germline-derived CDR1 and CDR2 are MDHEN and SYDVKM. DNA of the CDR3: TGTGCCAGCAGTTCGGACACCATGAGCTCCTACGAGCAGTACGTC. It codes for CASSSDTMSSYEQYV.

This rearrangement joins TRBV20-1 to TRBJ2-7; the D gene could be TRBD1 or TRBD2 (5 bases each). The CDR3 runs to 15 residues. The V gene's germline CDR1 is DFQATT and CDR2 SNEGSKA (reference sequence). Trimming took 3 bases from V and 4 from J, leaving 19 bases between them. This chain's CDR3 is CSASSFGTKEYEQYV. CDR3 coding DNA: TGCAGTGCTAGTTCCTTCGGGACGAAGGAGTACGAGCAGTACGTC.

The V call is TRBV20-1, the J call TRBJ1-2; D is unclear. Germline CDR1 reads DFQATT; CDR2 reads SNEGSKA (reference sequence). Trimming stripped 0 bases from V and 6 bases from J, with 11 bases between. The CDR3 has 13 amino acids. The CDR3 DNA reads as TGCAGTGCTAGAGACCCCGTGGGAGATGGCTACACCTTC. It yields the protein CSARDPVGDGYTF.

J is TRBJ2-7 and V is TRBV27, with TRBD2 matching 10 bases. Germline CDR1 MNHEY, CDR2 SMNVEV (reference sequence). V shed 7 bases, J shed 2 bases, and the junction held 5 bases outside the gene matches. The CDR3 consists of 14 residues. The CDR3 loop reads CASNPSGGAYEQYF. CDR3 in DNA: TGTGCCAGCAATCCTAGCGGGGGTGCCTACGAGCAGTACTTC.

The chain carries TRBV20-1 and TRBJ2-3; 9 bases align to TRBD1. Germline V gives CDR1 DFQATT, CDR2 SNEGSKA (reference sequence). The CDR3 extends over 14 amino acids. V shed 3 bases, J shed 4 bases, and the junction held 5 bases outside the gene matches. CDR3 sequence: CSASLQGAADTQYF. In nucleotides, the CDR3 is TGCAGTGCTAGTTTACAGGGGGCGGCAGATACGCAGTATTTT.

The chain combines TRBV7-2 with TRBJ2-6, with 7 bases matching TRBD1. From germline, CDR1 is SGHTA and CDR2 FQGNSA. The CDR3 covers 19 residues. The ends lost 4 bases at V and 1 base at J; junction bases unmatched: 13. CDR3 nucleotides: TGTGCCAGCAGCTCAGAGGGGGCAGGGATCACTTCTGGGGCCAACGTCCTGACTTTC. This codes for CASSSEGAGITSGANVLTF. The full variable domain, its missing parts supplied by reference TRBV7-2 and TRBJ2-6, is GAGVSQSPSNKVTEKGKDVELRCDPISGHTALYWYRQSLGQGLEFLIYFQGNSAPDKSGLPSDRFSAERTGGSVSTLTIQRTQQEDSAVYLCASSSEGAGITSGANVLTFGAGSRLTVL.